This T cell receptor (beta chain) was identified in a study of OX40 agonist ivuxolimab in advanced cancers. Overall study: Partial response was recorded in three patients: one hepatocellular carcinoma and two cutaneous melanoma cases.

Profiling relied on immunoSEQ multiplex PCR, and the TCRdb table lists in-frame clones only, not all of them. The data hold about 32,000 clones, with roughly 80% observed a single time. The ends lost 4 bases at V and 5 bases at J; junction bases unmatched: 4. Germline V CDR1 and CDR2: MDHEN, SYDVKM. This CDR3 is built from 13 residues. Source: CD4+ or CD8+ T cells sorted from blood, taken in a trial of the OX40 agonist ivuxolimab. The TCR comes from an adult with an advanced solid tumor such as melanoma, head and neck, liver or kidney cancer. The chain employs TRBV28 and TRBJ1-2, with 7 bases that match TRBD1. CDR3 DNA: TGTGCCAGCAGTTCACGACAGGGTTATGGCTACACCTTC. It is translated as CASSSRQGYGYTF.